A selection of T cell receptor beta chains follows, all from one sample in a study of T cell responses to AZD1222 COVID-19 vaccine. Clones were read by immunoSEQ multiplex PCR, and TCRdb kept only the in-frame ones, dropping some. The table records about 160,000 clones, roughly nine tenths of them present only once. Here the sequenced sample was peripheral blood, taken on day 0 of AZD1222 vaccination. The receptors originated from an adult in good health. Each CDR3 is given with its conserved first and last residue. Fields, in order: D gene, clone size, J gene, V gene, CDR3 protein, CDR3 DNA. The D gene is left open where the match is weak. The listing skips clone size in some rows; elsewhere it reads once, few, many or a size class.

d_gene: .; abundance: .; j_gene: TRBJ2-7; v_gene: TRBV19; CDR3aa: CASSGLAVFDEQYF; CDR3nt: TGTGCCAGTAGTGGGCTAGCTGTGTTTGATGAGCAGTACTTC
d_gene: .; abundance: .; j_gene: TRBJ1-2; v_gene: TRBV5-4; CDR3aa: CASRPGQIYGYTF; CDR3nt: TGTGCCAGCAGGCCGGGACAAATTTATGGCTACACCTTC
d_gene: .; abundance: .; j_gene: TRBJ2-1; v_gene: TRBV5-1; CDR3aa: CASSPGPGQDNEQFF; CDR3nt: TGCGCCAGCAGCCCGGGACCCGGCCAAGACAATGAGCAGTTCTTC
d_gene: .; abundance: .; j_gene: TRBJ2-3; v_gene: TRBV3-1/TRBV3-2; CDR3aa: CASSQVGEATDTQYF; CDR3nt: TGTGCCAGCAGCCAAGTGGGTGAGGCAACAGATACGCAGTATTTT
d_gene: .; abundance: .; j_gene: TRBJ1-5; v_gene: TRBV6-5; CDR3aa: CASSYSPGNSNQPQHF; CDR3nt: TGTGCCAGCAGTTACTCCCCGGGAAATAGCAATCAGCCCCAGCATTTT
d_gene: TRBD1; abundance: .; j_gene: TRBJ1-4; v_gene: TRBV15; CDR3aa: CATSLNRGNEKLFF; CDR3nt: TGTGCCACCTCTCTCAACAGGGGTAATGAAAAACTGTTTTTT
d_gene: .; abundance: .; j_gene: TRBJ1-1; v_gene: TRBV19; CDR3aa: CASRYLTEAFF; CDR3nt: TGTGCCAGTCGTTACTTAACTGAAGCTTTCTTT
d_gene: .; abundance: .; j_gene: TRBJ1-3; v_gene: TRBV23-1; CDR3aa: CASSHVLQGRSGNTIYF; CDR3nt: TGCGCCAGCAGTCACGTCCTGCAGGGGCGTTCTGGAAACACCATATATTTT
d_gene: .; abundance: .; j_gene: TRBJ2-1; v_gene: TRBV15; CDR3aa: CATSRGEWNEQFF; CDR3nt: TGTGCCACCAGCAGAGGGGAATGGAATGAGCAGTTCTTC
d_gene: .; abundance: .; j_gene: TRBJ2-7; v_gene: TRBV28; CDR3aa: CASSGGRVLSYEQYF; CDR3nt: TGTGCCAGCAGTGGGGGACGGGTCCTCTCCTACGAGCAGTACTTC
d_gene: TRBD2; abundance: .; j_gene: TRBJ2-2; v_gene: TRBV7-9; CDR3aa: CASSGLAGVPGELFF; CDR3nt: TGTGCCAGCTCCGGACTAGCGGGAGTACCCGGGGAGCTGTTTTTT
d_gene: .; abundance: .; j_gene: TRBJ1-3; v_gene: TRBV10-3; CDR3aa: CAISRGTNSGNTIYF; CDR3nt: TGTGCCATTTCGCGAGGCACTAACTCTGGAAACACCATATATTTT
d_gene: .; abundance: .; j_gene: TRBJ2-7; v_gene: TRBV3-1/TRBV3-2; CDR3aa: CASSTLRGQGKGEQYF; CDR3nt: TGTGCCAGCAGCACACTCCGGGGCCAGGGGAAGGGCGAGCAGTACTTC
d_gene: TRBD1; abundance: .; j_gene: TRBJ2-2; v_gene: TRBV7-6; CDR3aa: CASSFGTGEAGELFF; CDR3nt: TGTGCCAGCAGCTTCGGGACAGGGGAAGCCGGGGAGCTGTTTTTT
d_gene: TRBD2; abundance: .; j_gene: TRBJ2-5; v_gene: TRBV5-4; CDR3aa: CASSWTGTSFLETQYF; CDR3nt: TGTGCCAGCAGCTGGACCGGGACTAGCTTTTTGGAGACCCAGTACTTC
d_gene: TRBD1; abundance: .; j_gene: TRBJ2-2; v_gene: TRBV19; CDR3aa: CASSIPTGQGSPKTGELFF; CDR3nt: TGTGCCAGTAGTATACCCACGGGACAGGGGTCACCAAAGACCGGGGAGCTGTTTTTT
d_gene: .; abundance: .; j_gene: TRBJ1-1; v_gene: TRBV4-3; CDR3aa: CASSQEVGAVEAFF; CDR3nt: TGCGCCAGCAGCCAAGAGGTAGGGGCTGTTGAAGCTTTCTTT
d_gene: .; abundance: .; j_gene: TRBJ1-5; v_gene: TRBV10-2; CDR3aa: CASGGQASINSNQPQHF; CDR3nt: TGCGCCAGCGGAGGACAAGCAAGTATCAATAGCAATCAGCCCCAGCATTTT
d_gene: TRBD1; abundance: few; j_gene: TRBJ2-5; v_gene: TRBV10-3; CDR3aa: CAISEPGQGARETQYF; CDR3nt: TGTGCCATCAGTGAGCCGGGACAGGGGGCCCGAGAGACCCAGTACTTC
d_gene: .; abundance: .; j_gene: TRBJ1-1; v_gene: TRBV9; CDR3aa: CASNEAGGVNTEAFF; CDR3nt: TGTGCCAGCAACGAAGCGGGGGGCGTGAACACTGAAGCTTTCTTT
d_gene: .; abundance: .; j_gene: TRBJ1-1; v_gene: TRBV27; CDR3aa: CASSPQGGLYMNTEAFF; CDR3nt: TGTGCCAGCAGCCCTCAGGGTGGGCTATATATGAACACTGAAGCTTTCTTT
d_gene: .; abundance: .; j_gene: TRBJ2-5; v_gene: TRBV9; CDR3aa: CASSAEVQETQYF; CDR3nt: TGTGCCAGCAGCGCAGAAGTGCAAGAGACCCAGTACTTC
d_gene: .; abundance: .; j_gene: TRBJ1-1; v_gene: TRBV6-5; CDR3aa: CASSYRGTNTEAFF; CDR3nt: TGTGCCAGCAGTTATAGAGGGACGAACACTGAAGCTTTCTTT
d_gene: .; abundance: .; j_gene: TRBJ2-2; v_gene: TRBV29-1; CDR3aa: CSVETQRGRDTGELFF; CDR3nt: TGCAGCGTCGAAACACAGAGGGGACGGGACACCGGGGAGCTGTTTTTT
d_gene: .; abundance: .; j_gene: TRBJ2-3; v_gene: TRBV18; CDR3aa: CASDPPSTDTQYF; CDR3nt: TGTGCCAGTGACCCACCTAGCACAGATACGCAGTATTTT
d_gene: .; abundance: .; j_gene: TRBJ1-1; v_gene: TRBV4-3; CDR3aa: CASSQEARATEAFF; CDR3nt: TGCGCCAGCAGCCAAGAAGCCAGGGCCACTGAAGCTTTCTTT
d_gene: .; abundance: .; j_gene: TRBJ1-1; v_gene: TRBV11-2; CDR3aa: CASSLDPQANTEAFF; CDR3nt: TGTGCCAGCAGCTTAGATCCCCAAGCTAACACTGAAGCTTTCTTT
d_gene: .; abundance: .; j_gene: TRBJ1-5; v_gene: TRBV6-2/TRBV6-3; CDR3aa: CASSYFGRGGYSNQPQHF; CDR3nt: TGTGCCAGCAGTTACTTTGGAAGGGGGGGATATAGCAATCAGCCCCAGCATTTT
d_gene: .; abundance: .; j_gene: TRBJ2-1; v_gene: TRBV2; CDR3aa: CASRPGTYNEQFF; CDR3nt: TGTGCCAGCAGACCCGGGACATACAATGAGCAGTTCTTC
d_gene: .; abundance: .; j_gene: TRBJ1-4; v_gene: TRBV10-2; CDR3aa: CASSEATNEKLFF; CDR3nt: TGCGCCAGCAGTGAGGCAACTAATGAAAAACTGTTTTTT
d_gene: .; abundance: .; j_gene: TRBJ1-2; v_gene: TRBV5-6; CDR3aa: CASSQVGTSPHLYGYTF; CDR3nt: TGTGCCAGCAGCCAAGTGGGGACATCACCCCATCTTTATGGCTACACCTTC
d_gene: .; abundance: .; j_gene: TRBJ1-3; v_gene: TRBV5-1; CDR3aa: CASSLTSDGASGNTIYF; CDR3nt: TGCGCCAGCAGCCTTACCTCTGACGGGGCATCTGGAAACACCATATATTTT
d_gene: .; abundance: .; j_gene: TRBJ1-4; v_gene: TRBV5-1; CDR3aa: CASSPAPGTSNEKLFF; CDR3nt: TGCGCCAGCAGCCCGGCCCCCGGGACATCTAATGAAAAACTGTTTTTT
d_gene: TRBD2; abundance: .; j_gene: TRBJ2-7; v_gene: TRBV7-2; CDR3aa: CASSVTSGQSYEQYF; CDR3nt: TGTGCCAGCAGCGTAACTAGCGGACAGTCCTACGAGCAGTACTTC
d_gene: TRBD1; abundance: .; j_gene: TRBJ2-7; v_gene: TRBV5-6; CDR3aa: CASSFTGTGRHEQYF; CDR3nt: TGTGCCAGCAGCTTTACCGGGACAGGCCGCCACGAGCAGTACTTC
d_gene: .; abundance: .; j_gene: TRBJ2-5; v_gene: TRBV4-3; CDR3aa: CASSLPSVQETQYF; CDR3nt: TGCGCCAGCAGCCTTCCGAGTGTGCAAGAGACCCAGTACTTC
d_gene: .; abundance: .; j_gene: TRBJ1-5; v_gene: TRBV4-3; CDR3aa: CASSQDPARGQPQHF; CDR3nt: TGCGCCAGCAGCCAAGATCCCGCCCGGGGGCAGCCCCAGCATTTT
d_gene: .; abundance: .; j_gene: TRBJ1-1; v_gene: TRBV5-1; CDR3aa: CASRLQVNTEAFF; CDR3nt: TGCGCCAGCCGCCTACAGGTGAATACTGAAGCTTTCTTT
d_gene: .; abundance: .; j_gene: TRBJ2-7; v_gene: TRBV12-3/TRBV12-4; CDR3aa: CASSPPSYEQYF; CDR3nt: TGTGCCAGCAGTCCCCCCTCCTACGAGCAGTACTTC
d_gene: .; abundance: .; j_gene: TRBJ2-2; v_gene: TRBV9; CDR3aa: CASSARSTANTGELFF; CDR3nt: TGTGCCAGCAGCGCCCGATCTACAGCGAACACCGGGGAGCTGTTTTTT
d_gene: .; abundance: .; j_gene: TRBJ1-2; v_gene: TRBV9; CDR3aa: CASSERGGGYGYTF; CDR3nt: TGTGCCAGCAGCGAGAGGGGTGGGGGCTATGGCTACACCTTC
d_gene: .; abundance: once; j_gene: TRBJ2-5; v_gene: TRBV5-5; CDR3aa: CASSRGRTQETQYF; CDR3nt: TGTGCCAGCAGCCGTGGGCGGACCCAAGAGACCCAGTACTTC
d_gene: .; abundance: .; j_gene: TRBJ1-1; v_gene: TRBV6-5; CDR3aa: CASSYDPNTEAFF; CDR3nt: TGTGCCAGCAGTTACGATCCGAACACTGAAGCTTTCTTT
d_gene: .; abundance: .; j_gene: TRBJ1-1; v_gene: TRBV11-2; CDR3aa: CASSLALGTEAFF; CDR3nt: TGTGCCAGCAGCTTGGCGCTGGGCACTGAAGCTTTCTTT
d_gene: TRBD1; abundance: .; j_gene: TRBJ1-2; v_gene: TRBV2; CDR3aa: CASTSGQPPYGYTF; CDR3nt: TGTGCCAGCACCTCGGGACAGCCGCCCTATGGCTACACCTTC
d_gene: TRBD2; abundance: .; j_gene: TRBJ2-7; v_gene: TRBV27; CDR3aa: CASSYSGGLPYEQYF; CDR3nt: TGTGCCAGCAGTTATAGCGGGGGCCTCCCCTACGAGCAGTACTTC
d_gene: .; abundance: once; j_gene: TRBJ2-7; v_gene: TRBV20-1; CDR3aa: CSASSRILFSYEQYF; CDR3nt: TGCAGTGCTAGTTCTAGGATATTGTTCTCCTACGAGCAGTACTTC
d_gene: .; abundance: .; j_gene: TRBJ1-1; v_gene: TRBV28; CDR3aa: CASITLVGLGTEAFF; CDR3nt: TGTGCCAGCATCACTCTAGTGGGCCTTGGCACTGAAGCTTTCTTT
d_gene: TRBD1; abundance: .; j_gene: TRBJ1-1; v_gene: TRBV11-2; CDR3aa: CASSFNTGGTEAFF; CDR3nt: TGTGCCAGCAGCTTCAATACAGGGGGCACTGAAGCTTTCTTT
d_gene: .; abundance: .; j_gene: TRBJ2-1; v_gene: TRBV6-4; CDR3aa: CASSESGEYNEQFF; CDR3nt: TGTGCCAGCAGTGAGTCAGGGGAATACAATGAGCAGTTCTTC
d_gene: .; abundance: .; j_gene: TRBJ1-1; v_gene: TRBV6-1; CDR3aa: CASSEGLNTEAFF; CDR3nt: TGTGCCAGCAGTGAAGGGTTGAACACTGAAGCTTTCTTT
d_gene: .; abundance: .; j_gene: TRBJ2-7; v_gene: TRBV2; CDR3aa: CASSEVRRGGGYEQYF; CDR3nt: TGTGCCAGCAGTGAAGTTAGGAGGGGAGGGGGCTACGAGCAGTACTTC
d_gene: TRBD1; abundance: .; j_gene: TRBJ1-1; v_gene: TRBV4-3; CDR3aa: CASSLSLADRATEAFF; CDR3nt: TGCGCCAGCAGCCTCTCACTCGCCGACAGGGCCACTGAAGCTTTCTTT
d_gene: TRBD2; abundance: .; j_gene: TRBJ2-7; v_gene: TRBV4-2; CDR3aa: CASSQGPRKGLAGPSSYEQYF; CDR3nt: TGTGCCAGCAGCCAAGGACCCAGGAAGGGACTAGCGGGCCCCAGCTCCTACGAGCAGTACTTC
d_gene: TRBD1; abundance: .; j_gene: TRBJ1-6; v_gene: TRBV27; CDR3aa: CASSYPGGALHF; CDR3nt: TGTGCCAGCAGTTATCCAGGGGGGGCCCTCCACTTT
d_gene: TRBD1; abundance: .; j_gene: TRBJ1-2; v_gene: TRBV28; CDR3aa: CASSSGQGSYTF; CDR3nt: TGTGCCAGCAGTTCGGGACAGGGAAGTTACACCTTC